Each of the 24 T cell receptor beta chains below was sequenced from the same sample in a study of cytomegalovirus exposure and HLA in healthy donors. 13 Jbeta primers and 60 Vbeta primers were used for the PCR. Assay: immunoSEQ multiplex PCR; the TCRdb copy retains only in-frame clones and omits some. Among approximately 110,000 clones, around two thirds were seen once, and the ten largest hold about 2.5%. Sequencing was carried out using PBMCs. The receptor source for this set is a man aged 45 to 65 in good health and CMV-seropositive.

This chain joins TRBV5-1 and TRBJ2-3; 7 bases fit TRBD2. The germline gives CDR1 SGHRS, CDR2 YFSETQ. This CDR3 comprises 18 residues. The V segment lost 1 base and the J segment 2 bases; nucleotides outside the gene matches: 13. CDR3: CASSLSEVASGNTDTQYF. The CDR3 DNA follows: TGCGCCAGCAGCTTGTCTGAGGTGGCTAGCGGAAACACAGATACGCAGTATTTT.

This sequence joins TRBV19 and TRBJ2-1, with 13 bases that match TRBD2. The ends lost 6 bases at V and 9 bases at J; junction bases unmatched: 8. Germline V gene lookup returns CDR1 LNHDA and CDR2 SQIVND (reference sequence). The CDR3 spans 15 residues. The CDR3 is CASSRTSGGAAEQFF. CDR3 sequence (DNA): TGTGCCAGTAGCCGTACTAGCGGGGGGGCCGCTGAGCAGTTCTTC.

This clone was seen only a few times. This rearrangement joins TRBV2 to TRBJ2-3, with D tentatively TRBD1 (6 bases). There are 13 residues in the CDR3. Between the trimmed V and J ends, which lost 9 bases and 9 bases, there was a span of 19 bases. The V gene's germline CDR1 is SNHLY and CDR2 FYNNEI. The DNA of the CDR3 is TGTGCCAGATCCCCCCCAGGGGCGAGCACGCAGTATTTT. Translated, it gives CARSPPGASTQYF.

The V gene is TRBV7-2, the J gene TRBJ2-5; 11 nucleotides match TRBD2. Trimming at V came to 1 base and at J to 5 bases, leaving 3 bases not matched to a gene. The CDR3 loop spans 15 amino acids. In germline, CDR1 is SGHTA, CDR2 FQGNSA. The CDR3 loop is CASSLVAGGPETQYF. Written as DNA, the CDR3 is TGTGCCAGCAGCTTAGTAGCGGGGGGGCCGGAGACCCAGTACTTC. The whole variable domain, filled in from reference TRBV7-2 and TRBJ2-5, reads GAGVSQSPSNKVTEKGKDVELRCDPISGHTALYWYRQSLGQGLEFLIYFQGNSAPDKSGLPSDRFSAERTGGSVSTLTIQRTQQEDSAVYLCASSLVAGGPETQYFGPGTRLLVL.

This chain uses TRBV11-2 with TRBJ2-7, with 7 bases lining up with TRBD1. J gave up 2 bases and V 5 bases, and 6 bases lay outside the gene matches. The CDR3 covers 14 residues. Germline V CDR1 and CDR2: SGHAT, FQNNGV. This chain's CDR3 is CASSPGGGAYEQYF. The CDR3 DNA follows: TGTGCCAGCAGCCCAGGGGGTGGGGCCTACGAGCAGTACTTC. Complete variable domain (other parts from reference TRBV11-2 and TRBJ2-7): EAGVAQSPRYKIIEKRQSVAFWCNPISGHATLYWYQQILGQGPKLLIQFQNNGVVDDSQLPKDRFSAERLKGVDSTLKIQPAKLEDSAVYLCASSPGGGAYEQYFGPGTRLTVT.

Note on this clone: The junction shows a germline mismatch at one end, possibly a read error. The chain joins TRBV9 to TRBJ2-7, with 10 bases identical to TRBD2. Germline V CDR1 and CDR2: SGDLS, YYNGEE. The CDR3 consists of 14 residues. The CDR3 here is CASSVGGTSAEQYF. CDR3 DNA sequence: TGTGCCAGCAGCGTAGGCGGGACTAGCGCCGAGCAGTACTTT.

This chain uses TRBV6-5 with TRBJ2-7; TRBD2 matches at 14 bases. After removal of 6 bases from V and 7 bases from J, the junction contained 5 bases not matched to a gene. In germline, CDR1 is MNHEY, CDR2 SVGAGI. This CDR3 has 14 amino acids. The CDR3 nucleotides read TGTGCCAGCAGAAACGGACTAGCGGGAGGTGAGCAGTACTTC. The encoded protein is CASRNGLAGGEQYF.

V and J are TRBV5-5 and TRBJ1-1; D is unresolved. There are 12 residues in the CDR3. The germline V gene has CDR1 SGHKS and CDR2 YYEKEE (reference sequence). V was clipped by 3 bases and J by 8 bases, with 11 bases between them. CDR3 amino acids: CASSSVVSEAFF. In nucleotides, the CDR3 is TGTGCCAGCAGCTCGGTGGTATCCGAAGCTTTCTTT.

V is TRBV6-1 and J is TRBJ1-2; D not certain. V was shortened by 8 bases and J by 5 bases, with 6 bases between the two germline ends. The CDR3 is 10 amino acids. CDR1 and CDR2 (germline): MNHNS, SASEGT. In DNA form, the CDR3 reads TGTGCCAGCCAAACTTATGGCTACACCTTC. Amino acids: CASQTYGYTF.

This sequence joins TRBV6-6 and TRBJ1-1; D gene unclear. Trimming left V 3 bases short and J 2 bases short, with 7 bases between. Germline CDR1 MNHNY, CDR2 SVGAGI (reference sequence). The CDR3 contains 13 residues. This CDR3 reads CASSYTGNTEAFF. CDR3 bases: TGTGCCAGCAGTTATACGGGAAACACTGAAGCTTTCTTT.

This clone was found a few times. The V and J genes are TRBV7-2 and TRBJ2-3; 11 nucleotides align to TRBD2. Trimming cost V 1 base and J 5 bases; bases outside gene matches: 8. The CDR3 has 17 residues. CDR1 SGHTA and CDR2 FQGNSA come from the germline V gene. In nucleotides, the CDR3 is TGTGCCAGCAGCTTAGTTCCTAGCGGGGGGCCGGGAGATACGCAGTATTTT. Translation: CASSLVPSGGPGDTQYF.

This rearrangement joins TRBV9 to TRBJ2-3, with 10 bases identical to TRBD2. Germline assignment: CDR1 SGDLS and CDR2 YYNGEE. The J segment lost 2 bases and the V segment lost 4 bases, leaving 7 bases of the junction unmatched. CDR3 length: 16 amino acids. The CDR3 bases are TGTGCCAGCAGCTTTCCTAGCGGGAGAAACACAGATACGCAGTATTTT. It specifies CASSFPSGRNTDTQYF.

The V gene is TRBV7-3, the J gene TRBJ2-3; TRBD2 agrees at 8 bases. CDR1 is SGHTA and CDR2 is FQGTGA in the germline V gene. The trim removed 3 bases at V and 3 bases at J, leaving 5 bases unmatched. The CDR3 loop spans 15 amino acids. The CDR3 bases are TGTGCCAGCAGCTTTTCAGCGGGAGCAACAGATACGCAGTATTTT. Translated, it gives CASSFSAGATDTQYF. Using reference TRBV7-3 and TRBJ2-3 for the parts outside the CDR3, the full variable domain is GAGVSQTPSNKVTEKGKYVELRCDPISGHTALYWYRQSLGQGPEFLIYFQGTGAADDSGLPNDRFFAVRPEGSVSTLKIQRTERGDSAVYLCASSFSAGATDTQYFGPGTRLTVL.

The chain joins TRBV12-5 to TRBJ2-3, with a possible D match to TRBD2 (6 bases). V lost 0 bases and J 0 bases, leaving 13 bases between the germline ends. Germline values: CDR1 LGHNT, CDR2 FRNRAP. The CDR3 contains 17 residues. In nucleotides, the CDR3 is TGTGCTAGTGGTTTGGTAATAGCGGACCTGAGCACAGATACGCAGTATTTT. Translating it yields CASGLVIADLSTDTQYF.

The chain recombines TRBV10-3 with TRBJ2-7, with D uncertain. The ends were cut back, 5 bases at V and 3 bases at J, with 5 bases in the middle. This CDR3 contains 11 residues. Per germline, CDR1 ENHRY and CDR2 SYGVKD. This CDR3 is CAISSRYEQYF. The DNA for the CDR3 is TGTGCCATCAGTAGCCGCTACGAGCAGTACTTC.

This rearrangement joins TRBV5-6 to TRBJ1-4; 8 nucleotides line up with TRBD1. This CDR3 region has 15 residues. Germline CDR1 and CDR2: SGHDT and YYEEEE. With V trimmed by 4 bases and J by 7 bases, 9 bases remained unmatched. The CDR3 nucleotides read TGTGCCAGCAGCGCGGTGACAGGGGTTAGTGAAAAACTGTTTTTT. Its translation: CASSAVTGVSEKLFF.

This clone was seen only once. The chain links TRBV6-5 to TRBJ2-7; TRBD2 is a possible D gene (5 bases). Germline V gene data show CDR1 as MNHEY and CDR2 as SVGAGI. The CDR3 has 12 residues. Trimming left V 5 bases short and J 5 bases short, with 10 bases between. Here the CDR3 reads CASSHSGNEQYF. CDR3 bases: TGTGCCAGCAGTCATTCGGGAAACGAGCAGTACTTC.

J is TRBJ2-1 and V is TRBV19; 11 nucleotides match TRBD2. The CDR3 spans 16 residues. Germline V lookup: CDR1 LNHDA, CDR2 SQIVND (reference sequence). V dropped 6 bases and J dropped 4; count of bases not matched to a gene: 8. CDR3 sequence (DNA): TGTGCCAGTAGGCCCCACACTAGCGGGGGTTACAATGAGCAGTTCTTC. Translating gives CASRPHTSGGYNEQFF.

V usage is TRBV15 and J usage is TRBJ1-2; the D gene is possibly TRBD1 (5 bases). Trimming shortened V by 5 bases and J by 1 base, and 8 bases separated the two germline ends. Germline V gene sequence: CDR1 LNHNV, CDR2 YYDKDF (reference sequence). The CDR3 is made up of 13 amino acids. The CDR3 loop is CATSPDSNYGYTF. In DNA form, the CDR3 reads TGTGCCACCAGCCCCGACAGTAACTATGGCTACACCTTC.

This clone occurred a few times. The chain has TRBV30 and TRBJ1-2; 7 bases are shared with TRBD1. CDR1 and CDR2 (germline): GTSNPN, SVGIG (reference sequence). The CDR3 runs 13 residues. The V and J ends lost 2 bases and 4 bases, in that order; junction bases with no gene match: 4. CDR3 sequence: CAWSRDRPYGYTF. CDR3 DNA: TGTGCCTGGAGTCGGGACAGACCCTATGGCTACACCTTC.

The CDR3 bases are TGTGCCACCAGGACAGCCGCTCTACTTAGCAATCAGCCCCAGCATTTT. Its translation: CATRTAALLSNQPQHF. The rearrangement joins TRBV28 to TRBJ1-5; TRBD1 is a possible D gene (6 bases). This CDR3 comprises 16 residues. Germline V gene sequence: CDR1 MDHEN, CDR2 SYDVKM. The V end lost 10 bases, the J end lost 0 bases, and 19 bases lay between the germline ends.

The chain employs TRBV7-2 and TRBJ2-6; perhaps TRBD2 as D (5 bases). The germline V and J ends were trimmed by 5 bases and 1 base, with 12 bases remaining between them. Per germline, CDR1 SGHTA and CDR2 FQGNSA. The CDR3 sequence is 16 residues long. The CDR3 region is CASSPRRTSGANVLTF. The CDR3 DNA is TGTGCCAGCAGCCCCAGACGGACTTCTGGGGCCAACGTCCTGACTTTC.

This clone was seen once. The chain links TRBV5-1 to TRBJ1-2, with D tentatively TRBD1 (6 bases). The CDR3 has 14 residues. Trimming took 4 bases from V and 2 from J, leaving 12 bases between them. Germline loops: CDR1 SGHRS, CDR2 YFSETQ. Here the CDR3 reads CASSGSGQNYGYTF. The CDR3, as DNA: TGCGCCAGCAGCGGTTCCGGACAGAACTATGGCTACACCTTC.

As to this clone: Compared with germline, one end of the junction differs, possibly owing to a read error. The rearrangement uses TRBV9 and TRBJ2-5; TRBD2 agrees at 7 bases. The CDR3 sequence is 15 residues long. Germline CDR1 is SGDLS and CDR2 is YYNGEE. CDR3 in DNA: TGTGCTAGCAGCGCCCTCCCGGGGGGTTCGGGGCCCCAGTACTTC. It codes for CASSALPGGSGPQYF. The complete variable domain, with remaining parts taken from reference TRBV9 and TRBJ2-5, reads DSGVTQTPKHLITATGQRVTLRCSPRSGDLSVYWYQQSLDQGLQFLIQYYNGEERAKGNILERFSAQQFPDLHSELNLSSLELGDSALYFCASSALPGGSGPQYFGPGTRLLVL.